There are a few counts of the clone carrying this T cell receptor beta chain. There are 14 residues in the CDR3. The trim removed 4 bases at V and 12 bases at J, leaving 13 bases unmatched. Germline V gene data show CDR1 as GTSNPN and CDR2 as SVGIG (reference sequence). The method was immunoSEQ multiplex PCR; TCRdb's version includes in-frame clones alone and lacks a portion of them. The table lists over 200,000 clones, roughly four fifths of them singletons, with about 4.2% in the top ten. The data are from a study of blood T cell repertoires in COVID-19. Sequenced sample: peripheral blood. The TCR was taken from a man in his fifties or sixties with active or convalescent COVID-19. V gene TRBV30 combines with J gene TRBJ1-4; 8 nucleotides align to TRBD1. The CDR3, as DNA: TGTGCCTGGACTCTTAGACAGGGGTTAGGGCAACTGTTTTTT. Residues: CAWTLRQGLGQLFF.